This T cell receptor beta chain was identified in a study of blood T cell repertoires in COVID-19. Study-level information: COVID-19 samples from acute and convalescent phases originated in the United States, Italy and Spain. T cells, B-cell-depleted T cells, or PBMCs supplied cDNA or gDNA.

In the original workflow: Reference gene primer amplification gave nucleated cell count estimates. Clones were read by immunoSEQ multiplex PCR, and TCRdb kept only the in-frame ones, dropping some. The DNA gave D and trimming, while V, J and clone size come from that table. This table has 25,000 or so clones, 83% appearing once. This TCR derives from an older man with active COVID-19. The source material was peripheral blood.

CDR3 region: CASSPGDLSDYTF. CDR3 DNA: TGCGCCAGCAGCCCCGGAGACCTGAGTGACTACACCTTC. The J gene is TRBJ1-2, the V gene TRBV5-1; D remains ambiguous. Germline loops: CDR1 SGHRS, CDR2 YFSETQ. Deletions cut 4 bases from V and 10 bases from J, with 17 bases between. The CDR3 is 13 amino acids.